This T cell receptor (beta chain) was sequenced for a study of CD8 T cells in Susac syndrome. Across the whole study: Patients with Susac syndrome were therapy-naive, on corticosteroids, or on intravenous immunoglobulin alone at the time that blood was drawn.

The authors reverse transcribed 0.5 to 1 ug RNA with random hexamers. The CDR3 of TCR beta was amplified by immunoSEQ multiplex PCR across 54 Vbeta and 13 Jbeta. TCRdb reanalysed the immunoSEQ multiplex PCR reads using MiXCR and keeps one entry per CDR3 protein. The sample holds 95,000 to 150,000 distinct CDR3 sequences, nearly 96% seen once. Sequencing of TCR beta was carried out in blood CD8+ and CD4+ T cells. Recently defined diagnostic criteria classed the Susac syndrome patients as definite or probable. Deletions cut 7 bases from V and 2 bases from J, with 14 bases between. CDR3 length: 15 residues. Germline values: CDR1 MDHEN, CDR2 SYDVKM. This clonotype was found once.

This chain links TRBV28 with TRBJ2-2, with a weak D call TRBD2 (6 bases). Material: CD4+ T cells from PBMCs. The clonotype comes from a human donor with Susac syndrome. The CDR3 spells CASTSRGTNTGELFF. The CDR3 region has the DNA TGTGCCAGCACTTCCCGGGGGACTAACACCGGGGAGCTGTTTTTT.